These 8 T cell receptor beta chains share one sample of origin, sequenced in a study of blood T cell repertoires in COVID-19. The assay was immunoSEQ multiplex PCR, and TCRdb's table has in-frame clones only and misses some. This sample carries about 270,000 clones, 75% to 90% of them seen once, and the ten largest clones take roughly 2.2%. The material sequenced was peripheral blood. These receptors came from a man aged 45 to 65 with acute or convalescent COVID-19.

The genes are TRBV5-1 and TRBJ2-3, with D possibly being TRBD1 (5 bases). The CDR3 covers 14 residues. The germline gives CDR1 SGHRS, CDR2 YFSETQ. The V end was cut by 4 bases, the J end by 0 bases, with 9 bases between. The CDR3 reads CASSQTGSTDTQYF. The DNA for the CDR3 is TGCGCCAGCAGCCAAACAGGAAGCACAGATACGCAGTATTTT.

Here the CDR3 DNA reads TGTGCCAGCAGTCAAGAACAGGGGAGGAATTCACCCCTCCACTTT. Its protein product is CASSQEQGRNSPLHF. This chain joins TRBV27 and TRBJ1-6; 7 nucleotides match TRBD1. The germline V gene encodes CDR1 MNHEY and CDR2 SMNVEV (reference sequence). This CDR3 spans 15 amino acids. J gave up 7 bases and V 5 bases, and 8 bases lay outside the gene matches.

The chain uses TRBV6-5 and TRBJ1-1; no reliable D call. V dropped 5 bases and J dropped 0 bases, with 4 bases sitting between them. In germline, CDR1 is MNHEY, CDR2 SVGAGI. CDR3 length: 12 amino acids. CDR3: CASSTVNTEAFF. Written as DNA, the CDR3 is TGTGCCAGCAGTACAGTGAACACTGAAGCTTTCTTT.

The table lists this clone with a count of one. The rearrangement uses TRBV2 and TRBJ1-5; no definite D call. Trimming took 6 bases from V and 6 from J, leaving 9 bases between them. This CDR3 comprises 12 residues. The germline V gene has CDR1 SNHLY and CDR2 FYNNEI. The CDR3 region is CASRLGSQPQHF. The CDR3 nucleotides are TGTGCCAGCAGATTGGGGAGTCAGCCCCAGCATTTT.

This chain links TRBV6-5 with TRBJ1-1; the D is unclear. The CDR3 consists of 13 residues. CDR1 MNHEY and CDR2 SVGAGI come from the germline V gene. The V end lost 11 bases, the J end lost 4 bases, and 17 bases lay between the germline ends. The CDR3 here is CAQREGVGTEAFF. CDR3 nucleotide sequence: TGTGCCCAGCGAGAGGGCGTTGGCACTGAAGCTTTCTTT.

The V call is TRBV18, the J call TRBJ1-1; TRBD1 might be the D (6 bases). The CDR3 totals 14 residues. V was shortened by 1 base and J by 7 bases, with 13 bases between the two germline ends. In germline, CDR1 is KGHSH, CDR2 LQKENI. DNA of the CDR3: TGTGCCAGCTCACCACGGAGACAGGAACATGAAGCTTTCTTT. Its protein is CASSPRRQEHEAFF.

The rearrangement uses TRBV27 and TRBJ1-5, with D perhaps matching TRBD1 (5 bases). CDR1 is MNHEY and CDR2 is SMNVEV in the germline V gene (reference sequence). The CDR3 runs 17 residues. Trimming stripped 5 bases from V and 2 bases from J, with 19 bases between. CDR3 amino acids: CASSPRQNSDGNQPQHF. In DNA form, the CDR3 reads TGTGCCAGCAGTCCTAGACAGAATTCCGACGGCAATCAGCCCCAGCATTTT.

DNA of the CDR3: TGTGCCAGCAGGGGGACAGCCGACACCGGGGAGCTGTTTTTT. It is translated as CASRGTADTGELFF. This sequence joins TRBV6-1 and TRBJ2-2; 7 bases line up with TRBD1. V lost 6 bases and J lost 3; bases outside the gene matches: 4. This CDR3 has 14 residues. CDR1 is MNHNS, CDR2 SASEGT, per germline.